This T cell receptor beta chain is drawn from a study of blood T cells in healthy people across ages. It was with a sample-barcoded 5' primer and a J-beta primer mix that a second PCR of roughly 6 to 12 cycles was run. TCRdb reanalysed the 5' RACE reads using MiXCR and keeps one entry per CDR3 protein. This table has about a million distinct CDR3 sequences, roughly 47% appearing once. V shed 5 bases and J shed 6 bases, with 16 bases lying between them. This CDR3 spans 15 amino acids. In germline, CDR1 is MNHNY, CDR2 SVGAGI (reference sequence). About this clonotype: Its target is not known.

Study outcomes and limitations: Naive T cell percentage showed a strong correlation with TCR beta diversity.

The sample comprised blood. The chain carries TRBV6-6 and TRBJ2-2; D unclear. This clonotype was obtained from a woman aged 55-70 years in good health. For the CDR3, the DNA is TGTGCCAGCAGTCCTCAGATGGGTGGACCCGGGGAGCTGTTTTTT. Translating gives CASSPQMGGPGELFF.